A selection of T cell receptor beta chains follows, all from one sample in a study of T cell responses to AZD1222 COVID-19 vaccine. The repertoire was sequenced with immunoSEQ multiplex PCR; TCRdb's copy has only in-frame clones and lacks some. The top ten hold less than 4.5% of the sample, which has 90,000 to 110,000 clones, about 87% seen once. Specimen: peripheral blood, collected 28 days after the second AZD1222 dose. The origin of the receptors is an adult who received the AZD1222 COVID-19 vaccine. Both conserved end residues are part of each CDR3. Each record gives: clone size, V gene, J gene, CDR3 protein. The listing skips clone size in some rows; elsewhere it reads once, few, many or a size class.

abundance: .
v_gene: TRBV3-1/TRBV3-2
j_gene: TRBJ1-1
CDR3aa: CASSHDTGGNEAFF

abundance: .
v_gene: TRBV4-1
j_gene: TRBJ1-1
CDR3aa: CASSHLLAGLRGREAFF

abundance: .
v_gene: TRBV10-1
j_gene: TRBJ2-1
CDR3aa: CASRPGLRLGQFF

abundance: .
v_gene: TRBV21-1
j_gene: TRBJ1-6
CDR3aa: CASVQGVAAPLHF

abundance: .
v_gene: TRBV27
j_gene: TRBJ1-3
CDR3aa: CASSSPGVPNTIYF

abundance: .
v_gene: TRBV27
j_gene: TRBJ2-1
CDR3aa: CASNPLAGHYNEQFF

abundance: .
v_gene: TRBV6-5
j_gene: TRBJ2-7
CDR3aa: CASRKDRVILEQYF

abundance: .
v_gene: TRBV7-6
j_gene: TRBJ2-1
CDR3aa: CASSSGTHIIEQFF

abundance: .
v_gene: TRBV29-1
j_gene: TRBJ2-5
CDR3aa: CSVEGGRLAGGWETQYF

abundance: .
v_gene: TRBV14
j_gene: TRBJ1-1
CDR3aa: CASSQARVGTEAFF

abundance: .
v_gene: TRBV3-1/TRBV3-2
j_gene: TRBJ1-2
CDR3aa: CASSISGTAFYGYTF

abundance: .
v_gene: TRBV4-2
j_gene: TRBJ1-2
CDR3aa: CASSQERGQEGAYGYTF

abundance: once
v_gene: TRBV15
j_gene: TRBJ1-5
CDR3aa: CATSREMTGDSNQPQHF

abundance: .
v_gene: TRBV11-1
j_gene: TRBJ1-2
CDR3aa: CASSPYVANYGYTF

abundance: .
v_gene: TRBV29-1
j_gene: TRBJ2-5
CDR3aa: CSVRPELRAQYF

abundance: .
v_gene: TRBV10-3
j_gene: TRBJ1-2
CDR3aa: CAISDIRDSYGYTF